This entry concerns a single T cell receptor beta chain. With only one base between it and a far larger clone, this is likely a read error. Other nucleotide sequences from this sample produce the same CDR3. The data were obtained in a study of shared clonotypes between healthy human individuals. Deletions cut 1 base from V and 1 base from J, with 4 bases between. Germline CDR1 reads SEHNR; CDR2 reads FQNEAQ (reference sequence). The CDR3 spans 13 residues. Deep level was the assay's run setting. How the authors handled the data: Filtering differed for immunoSEQ, which gave only junction sequences without quality scores. Generated by immunoSEQ multiplex PCR, the TCRdb table keeps only in-frame clones and is missing some. Clone size and the V and J calls come from that table; the DNA yielded D and trimming. The repertoire holds over a million clones, with 65% to 80% as singletons. Donors, without exception, were Caucasian adults residing in Nashville, Tennessee.

This sequence joins TRBV7-9 and TRBJ1-1; D is uncertain. Sequencing was performed on memory CD4+ T cells sorted from blood. The subset here: CD45RA-negative fraction. This sequence was found in a man aged 18 to 30 in good health. CDR3 sequence: CASSLERNTEAFF. The CDR3 nucleotides are TGTGCCAGCAGCTTAGAACGGAACACTGAAGCTTTCTTT.